These T cell receptor beta chains were read from a single sample in a study of blood T cell repertoires in COVID-19. Here immunoSEQ multiplex PCR was the method, and the copy in TCRdb shows in-frame clones only, minus some. The sample consists of fewer than 700,000 clones, roughly nine tenths of them appearing once. The specimen was peripheral blood. The receptor source for this set is a woman aged 45-59 years with COVID-19, enrolled during active disease. Both conserved end residues are part of each CDR3. Each record gives: J gene, V gene, D gene, clone size, CDR3 DNA, CDR3 protein. The D gene is left open where the match is weak. Size values are once, few and many counts, or a class for expanded clones, and some rows have none.

J gene: TRBJ2-1; V gene: TRBV18; D gene: TRBD2; clone size: NA; CDR3 DNA: TGTGCCAGCTCACCGACTAGCGGGGGACCCTACAATGAGCAGTTCTTC; CDR3 protein: CASSPTSGGPYNEQFF
J gene: TRBJ1-5; V gene: TRBV19; D gene: TRBD1; clone size: NA; CDR3 DNA: TGTGCCAGTAGTACCCAACTCGGACAGGGGGCTAATCAGCCCCAGCATTTT; CDR3 protein: CASSTQLGQGANQPQHF
J gene: TRBJ1-2; V gene: TRBV28; D gene: NA; clone size: once; CDR3 DNA: TGTGCCAGCAGTTTATATACCAGGGGTTATGGCTACACCTTC; CDR3 protein: CASSLYTRGYGYTF
J gene: TRBJ2-1; V gene: TRBV19; D gene: TRBD2; clone size: NA; CDR3 DNA: TGTGCCAGTGCCGACCTAGCGGGGGGCTACAATGAGCAGTTCTTC; CDR3 protein: CASADLAGGYNEQFF
J gene: TRBJ1-2; V gene: TRBV6-1; D gene: NA; clone size: once; CDR3 DNA: TGTGCCAGCAGTGAACCACAGGGAGTCTATGGCTACACCTTC; CDR3 protein: CASSEPQGVYGYTF
J gene: TRBJ1-1; V gene: TRBV5-4; D gene: NA; clone size: NA; CDR3 DNA: TGTGCCAGCAGCTTGGGGGCAGCAAACACTGAAGCTTTCTTT; CDR3 protein: CASSLGAANTEAFF
J gene: TRBJ2-3; V gene: TRBV3-1/TRBV3-2; D gene: NA; clone size: NA; CDR3 DNA: TGTGCCAGCAGCCAAGTCTCAGATACGCAGTATTTT; CDR3 protein: CASSQVSDTQYF
J gene: TRBJ2-3; V gene: TRBV30; D gene: TRBD2; clone size: NA; CDR3 DNA: TGTGCCTGGAGCCCCGGGGGGGCGCAGTATTTT; CDR3 protein: CAWSPGGAQYF
J gene: TRBJ1-2; V gene: TRBV5-1; D gene: NA; clone size: NA; CDR3 DNA: TGCGCCAGCAGCCCCCGAGAGATCGATGGCTACACCTTC; CDR3 protein: CASSPREIDGYTF
J gene: TRBJ2-7; V gene: TRBV2; D gene: NA; clone size: NA; CDR3 DNA: TGTGCCAGCACCGGGATATCACGAGGGGGGCAGTACTTC; CDR3 protein: CASTGISRGGQYF
J gene: TRBJ1-4; V gene: TRBV4-1; D gene: TRBD1; clone size: NA; CDR3 DNA: TGCGCCAGCAGCCCTAAGAAAGGGGCAGGGGGTAATGAAAAACTGTTTTTT; CDR3 protein: CASSPKKGAGGNEKLFF
J gene: TRBJ2-7; V gene: TRBV6-2/TRBV6-3; D gene: NA; clone size: NA; CDR3 DNA: TGTGCCAGCAGTTACGGGAGAGCCTACGAGCAGTACTTC; CDR3 protein: CASSYGRAYEQYF
J gene: TRBJ1-1; V gene: TRBV19; D gene: NA; clone size: NA; CDR3 DNA: TGTGCCTCGCTAGGGGGATTCGCTGAAGCTTTCTTT; CDR3 protein: CASLGGFAEAFF
J gene: TRBJ2-3; V gene: TRBV5-5; D gene: TRBD2; clone size: NA; CDR3 DNA: TGTGCCAGCAGCTCGTTTAGCGGGGGGGTTCCAGATACGCAGTATTTT; CDR3 protein: CASSSFSGGVPDTQYF
J gene: TRBJ2-1; V gene: TRBV4-2; D gene: TRBD2; clone size: NA; CDR3 DNA: TGTGCCAGCAGCCTCGAGGGTGCGTCCGGGACTAGCTATAATGAGCAGTTCTTC; CDR3 protein: CASSLEGASGTSYNEQFF
J gene: TRBJ2-3; V gene: TRBV2; D gene: TRBD2; clone size: NA; CDR3 DNA: TGTGCCAGCAGTGATTTTGCTAGCGGGGATACGCAGTATTTT; CDR3 protein: CASSDFASGDTQYF
J gene: TRBJ1-2; V gene: TRBV4-1; D gene: NA; clone size: NA; CDR3 DNA: TGCGCCAGCAGCATCCCCGGCAGGGGAAGCTATGGCTACACCTTC; CDR3 protein: CASSIPGRGSYGYTF